This T cell receptor (beta chain) is from a study of PD-1 blockade in classical Hodgkin lymphoma. Profiled with immunoSEQ multiplex PCR; TCRdb holds only in-frame clones, not every one. The sample comprises some 23,000 clones, around 94% of which are singletons, and approximately 3.6% rests with the top ten. The CDR3 contains 14 residues. The germline CDR1 and CDR2 sequences are SEHNR and FQNEAQ (reference sequence). V lost 5 bases and J lost 6; bases outside the gene matches: 6. The time point was: newly diagnosed, previously untreated cHL patient sample. The rearrangement joins TRBV7-9 to TRBJ2-2; 7 bases are shared with TRBD1. The source material was peripheral blood mononuclear cells (PBMCs). This TCR was recovered from a human donor with classical Hodgkin lymphoma. CDR3 sequence (DNA): TGTGCCAGCAGCCAAGACAGGGCCTCCGGGGAGCTGTTTTTT. This sequence encodes CASSQDRASGELFF.